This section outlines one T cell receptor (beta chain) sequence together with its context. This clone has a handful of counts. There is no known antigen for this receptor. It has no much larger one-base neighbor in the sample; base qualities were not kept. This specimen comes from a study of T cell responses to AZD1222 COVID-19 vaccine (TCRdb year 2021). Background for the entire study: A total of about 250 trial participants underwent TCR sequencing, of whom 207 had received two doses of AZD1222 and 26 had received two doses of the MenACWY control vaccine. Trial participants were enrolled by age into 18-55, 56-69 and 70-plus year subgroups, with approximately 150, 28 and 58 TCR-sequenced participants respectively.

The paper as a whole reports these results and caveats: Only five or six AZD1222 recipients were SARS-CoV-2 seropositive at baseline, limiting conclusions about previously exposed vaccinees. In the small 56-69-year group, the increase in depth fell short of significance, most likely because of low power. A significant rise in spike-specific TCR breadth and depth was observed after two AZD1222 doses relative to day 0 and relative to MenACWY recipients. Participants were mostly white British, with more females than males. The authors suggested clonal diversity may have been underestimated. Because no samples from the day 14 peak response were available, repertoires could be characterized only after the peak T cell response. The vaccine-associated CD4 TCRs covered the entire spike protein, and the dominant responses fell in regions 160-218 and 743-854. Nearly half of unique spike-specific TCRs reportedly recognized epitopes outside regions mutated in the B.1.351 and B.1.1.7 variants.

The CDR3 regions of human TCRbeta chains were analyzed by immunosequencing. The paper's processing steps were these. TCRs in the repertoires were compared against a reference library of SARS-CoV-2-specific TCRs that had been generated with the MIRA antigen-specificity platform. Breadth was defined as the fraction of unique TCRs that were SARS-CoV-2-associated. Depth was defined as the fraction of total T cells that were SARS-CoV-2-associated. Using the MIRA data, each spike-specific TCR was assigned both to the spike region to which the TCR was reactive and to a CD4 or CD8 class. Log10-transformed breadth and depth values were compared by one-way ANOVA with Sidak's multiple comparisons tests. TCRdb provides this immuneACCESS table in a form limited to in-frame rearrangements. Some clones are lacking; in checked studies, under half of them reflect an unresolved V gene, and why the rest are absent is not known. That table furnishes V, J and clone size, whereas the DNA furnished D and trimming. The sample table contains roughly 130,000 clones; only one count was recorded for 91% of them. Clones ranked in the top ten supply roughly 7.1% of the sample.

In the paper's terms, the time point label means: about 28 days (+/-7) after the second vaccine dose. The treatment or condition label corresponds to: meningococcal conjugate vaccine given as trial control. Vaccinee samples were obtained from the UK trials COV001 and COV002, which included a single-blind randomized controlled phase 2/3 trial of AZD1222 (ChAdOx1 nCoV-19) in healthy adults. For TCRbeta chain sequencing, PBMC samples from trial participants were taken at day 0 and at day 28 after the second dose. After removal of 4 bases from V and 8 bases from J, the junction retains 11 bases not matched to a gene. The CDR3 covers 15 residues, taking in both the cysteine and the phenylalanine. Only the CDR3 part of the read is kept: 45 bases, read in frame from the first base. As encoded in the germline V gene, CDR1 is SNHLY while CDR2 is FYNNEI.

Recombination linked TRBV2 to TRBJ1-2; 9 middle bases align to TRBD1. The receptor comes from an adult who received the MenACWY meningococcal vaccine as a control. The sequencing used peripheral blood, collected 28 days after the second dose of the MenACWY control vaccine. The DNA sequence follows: TGTGCCAGCAGTGGCACAGGGGGCGCATACAGGGGCTACACCTTC. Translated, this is CASSGTGGAYRGYTF.